This T cell receptor (beta chain) was identified during a study of blood T cell repertoires in COVID-19. The overall study: Some COVID-19 samples were acute and others convalescent; all came from the United States, Italy and Spain. Sample material is recorded as cDNA or gDNA derived from T cells, B-cell-depleted T cells, or PBMCs.

The authors' processing: From reference gene primer amplification, estimates of nucleated cell counts were derived. Using immunoSEQ multiplex PCR, the repertoire was profiled, and TCRdb retains in-frame clones only, with some absent. V and J calls and clone size come straight from that table; D and trimming were deduced from the DNA. The data show over 120,000 clones, about 90% seen once. CDR3 length equals 15 residues. Germline-derived CDR1 and CDR2 are PRHDT and FYEKMQ (reference sequence). The germline V and J ends were trimmed by 2 bases and 4 bases, with 13 bases remaining between them. Material for sequencing was peripheral blood. The chain employs TRBV13 and TRBJ2-3; possibly TRBD1 for D (6 bases). The clonotype was recovered from a man aged 45-65 years who had recovered from COVID-19. The CDR3 DNA reads TGTGCCAGCAGCTTACAGACAGGTAGCTCAGATACGCAGTATTTT. This sequence encodes CASSLQTGSSDTQYF.